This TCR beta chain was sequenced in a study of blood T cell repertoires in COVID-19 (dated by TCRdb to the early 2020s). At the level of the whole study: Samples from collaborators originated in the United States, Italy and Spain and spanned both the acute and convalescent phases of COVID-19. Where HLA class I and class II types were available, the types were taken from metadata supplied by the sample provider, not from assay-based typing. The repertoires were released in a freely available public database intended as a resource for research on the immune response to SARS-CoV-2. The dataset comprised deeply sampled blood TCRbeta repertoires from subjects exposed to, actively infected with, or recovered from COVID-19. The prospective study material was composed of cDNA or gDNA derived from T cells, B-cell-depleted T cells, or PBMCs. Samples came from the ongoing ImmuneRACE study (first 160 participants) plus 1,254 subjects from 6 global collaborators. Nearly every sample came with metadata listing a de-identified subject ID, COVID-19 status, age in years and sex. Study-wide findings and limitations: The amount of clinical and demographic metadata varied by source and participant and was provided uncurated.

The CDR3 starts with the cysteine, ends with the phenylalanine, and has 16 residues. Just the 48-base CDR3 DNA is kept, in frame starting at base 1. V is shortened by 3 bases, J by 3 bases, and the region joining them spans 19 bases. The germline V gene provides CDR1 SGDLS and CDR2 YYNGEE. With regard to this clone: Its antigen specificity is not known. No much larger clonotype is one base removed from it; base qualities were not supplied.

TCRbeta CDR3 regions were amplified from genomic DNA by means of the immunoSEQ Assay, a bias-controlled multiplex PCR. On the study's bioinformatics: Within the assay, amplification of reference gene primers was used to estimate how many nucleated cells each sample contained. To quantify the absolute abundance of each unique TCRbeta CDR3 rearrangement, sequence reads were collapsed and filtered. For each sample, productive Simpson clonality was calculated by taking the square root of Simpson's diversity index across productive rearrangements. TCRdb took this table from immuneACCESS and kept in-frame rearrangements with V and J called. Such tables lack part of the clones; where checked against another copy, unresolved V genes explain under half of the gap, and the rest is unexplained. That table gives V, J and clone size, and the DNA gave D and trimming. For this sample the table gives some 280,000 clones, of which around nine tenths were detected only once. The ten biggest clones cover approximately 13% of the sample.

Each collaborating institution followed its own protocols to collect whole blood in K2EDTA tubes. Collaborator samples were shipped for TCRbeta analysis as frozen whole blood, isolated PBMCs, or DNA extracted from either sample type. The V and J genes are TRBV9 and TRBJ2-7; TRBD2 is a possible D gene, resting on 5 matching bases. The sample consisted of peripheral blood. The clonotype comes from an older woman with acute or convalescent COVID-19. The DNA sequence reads TGTGCCAGCAGCGCGACTAAAGAGATCTCTAGCTACGAGCAGTACTTC. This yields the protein CASSATKEISSYEQYF.